This TCR beta chain was captured by sequencing in a study of T cells expressing NK-cell markers. Study outcomes and limitations: For over five donors, the dominant NKG2C+ clonotypes made up about 1.0-8% of their CD8+ T cells.

TCRdb re-called the 5' RACE reads; every CDR3 protein appears as one record, without DNA. The sample table sets out roughly 380,000 distinct CDR3 sequences. With regard to this clonotype: Antigen: not known.

Germline assignment: CDR1 SEHNR and CDR2 FQNEAQ (reference sequence). This CDR3 has 15 amino acids. The rearrangement links TRBV7-9 to TRBJ2-6; TCRdb names TRBD1, which stays unverified in the absence of DNA. The clonotype originates from a man aged 18-69 years in good health. Sequenced material: blood T cells: a sorted CD56 or NKG2C T cell subset, CD4+ or CD8+ T cells, or bulk PBMC T cells (not recorded which). CDR3 in amino acids: CASSSGASGANVLTF.